Below, one T cell receptor (beta chain) is given with its context. The J segment lost 7 bases and the V segment lost 1 base, leaving 5 bases of the junction unmatched. The CDR3 is 16 amino acids. From germline, CDR1 is MNHEY and CDR2 SMNVEV (reference sequence). The sample originates from a study of control samples from healthy donors and cancer patients. Profiled with immunoSEQ multiplex PCR; TCRdb holds only in-frame clones, not every one. The profile shows under 95,000 clones, just over 90% of them singletons. This receptor was identified in a woman aged 30 to 39 in good health. V and J are TRBV27 and TRBJ1-5; 12 bases match TRBD1. The sample was blood. The CDR3 reads CASSLYGTGGWQPQHF. For the CDR3, the DNA is TGTGCCAGCAGTTTATACGGGACAGGGGGCTGGCAGCCCCAGCATTTT.